This is a list of T cell receptor beta chains from one sample in a study of cytotoxic CD8 clonotypes in ibrutinib-treated CLL. Data came from immunoSEQ multiplex PCR; TCRdb stores just in-frame clones and leaves some out. The sample yields some 300,000 clones, around four fifths seen once. The source material was PBMCs, sampled before ibrutinib treatment. All receptors come from a human donor with chronic lymphocytic leukemia. CDR3s include the opening cysteine and the closing phenylalanine or tryptophan. Each record gives: D gene, V gene, clone size, J gene, CDR3 protein, CDR3 DNA. D genes are given only for firm matches. Size values are once, few and many counts, or a class for expanded clones, and some rows have none.

>TRBD1|TRBV2|few|TRBJ2-1
CASRQGSSYNEQFF
TGTGCCAGCAGACAGGGGAGCTCCTACAATGAGCAGTTCTTC
>TRBD2|TRBV4-1|NA|TRBJ2-5
CASSHPGLADQETQYF
TGCGCCAGCAGCCACCCGGGACTAGCCGATCAAGAGACCCAGTACTTC
>TRBD2|TRBV7-3|NA|TRBJ2-1
CASSSLAGGYNEQFF
TGTGCCAGCAGCTCACTAGCGGGAGGTTACAATGAGCAGTTCTTC
>NA|TRBV29-1|NA|TRBJ2-3
CSVVVASRRTDTQYF
TGCAGCGTTGTAGTGGCTAGCAGACGCACAGATACGCAGTATTTT
>NA|TRBV6-5|NA|TRBJ2-5
CASREQGRETQYF
TGTGCCAGCAGAGAACAGGGACGGGAGACCCAGTACTTC
>TRBD1|TRBV28|NA|TRBJ1-4
CASSRRIGDRFFEKLFF
TGTGCCAGCAGCCGAAGGATCGGGGACAGGTTTTTCGAAAAACTGTTTTTT
>NA|TRBV7-9|many|TRBJ2-7
CASSPTPIEQYF
TGTGCCAGCAGCCCGACTCCGATCGAGCAGTACTTC
>TRBD1|TRBV10-3|NA|TRBJ2-5
CASKLRTGSQETQYF
TGTGCCAGCAAGTTAAGGACAGGGTCCCAAGAGACCCAGTACTTC
>NA|TRBV7-9|NA|TRBJ1-5
CASSLAGTMDQPQHF
TGTGCCAGCAGCTTGGCCGGGACGATGGATCAGCCCCAGCATTTT
>NA|TRBV19|NA|TRBJ1-1
CASSIALRTRDEAFF
TGTGCCAGTAGTATAGCCCTCCGGACACGGGACGAGGCTTTCTTT
>NA|TRBV2|NA|TRBJ1-5
CASSESRGLQPQHF
TGTGCCAGCAGTGAAAGCAGGGGTTTGCAGCCCCAGCATTTT
>NA|TRBV30|NA|TRBJ1-2
CAWRAAGSYGYTF
TGTGCCTGGAGAGCGGCAGGGAGCTATGGCTACACCTTC
>TRBD2|TRBV5-4|NA|TRBJ2-7
CASSPGLAGTTYEQYF
TGTGCCAGCAGCCCCGGACTAGCGGGAACAACCTACGAGCAGTACTTC
>NA|TRBV7-9|NA|TRBJ2-7
CASSFFGTGEQYF
TGTGCCAGCAGCTTTTTTGGGACGGGGGAGCAGTACTTC
>TRBD1|TRBV2|NA|TRBJ2-5
CASIQTGLEETQYF
TGTGCCAGCATCCAGACAGGGTTGGAAGAGACCCAGTACTTC
>NA|TRBV7-7|NA|TRBJ2-7
CASSLDRKGEQYF
TGTGCCAGCAGTTTGGACAGAAAGGGCGAGCAGTACTTC
>NA|TRBV19|NA|TRBJ2-7
CASSTTAGAKQYF
TGTGCCAGTAGTACCACGGCGGGGGCCAAGCAGTACTTC
>NA|TRBV11-2|NA|TRBJ2-7
CASSLTPGALSYEQYF
TGTGCCAGCAGCTTAACCCCGGGAGCTTTGTCTTACGAGCAGTACTTC
>NA|TRBV6-5|NA|TRBJ2-7
CASGTGYEQYF
TGTGCCAGCGGGACGGGGTACGAGCAGTACTTC
>NA|TRBV21-1|NA|TRBJ2-7
CASSNEGLQLPYEQYF
TGTGCCAGCAGCAATGAAGGGTTACAGCTCCCCTACGAGCAGTACTTC
>TRBD2|TRBV28|NA|TRBJ2-1
CASSLSSGGYNEQFF
TGTGCCAGCAGTTTGTCGAGCGGGGGCTACAATGAGCAGTTCTTC
>NA|TRBV7-6|NA|TRBJ2-7
CASSLLGSRHEQYF
TGTGCCAGCAGCTTACTGGGGAGTCGCCACGAGCAGTACTTC
>NA|TRBV28|few|TRBJ2-5
CASSPRLETQYF
TGTGCCAGCAGCCCCAGGTTGGAGACCCAGTACTTC
>NA|TRBV7-9|NA|TRBJ2-5
CASIAWPGRETQYF
TGTGCCAGCATCGCTTGGCCGGGCCGAGAGACCCAGTACTTC
>NA|TRBV5-1|NA|TRBJ2-1
CASSPGTPLDEQFF
TGCGCCAGCAGCCCCGGGACCCCGTTGGATGAGCAGTTCTTC
>TRBD2|TRBV9|NA|TRBJ2-5
CASSVGGLALIETQYF
TGTGCCAGCAGCGTAGGGGGACTAGCGCTCATAGAGACCCAGTACTTC
>TRBD2|TRBV4-3|NA|TRBJ2-3
CASSQGSGRETDTQYF
TGCGCCAGCAGCCAAGGGTCGGGGAGGGAAACAGATACGCAGTATTTT
>TRBD2|TRBV5-1|NA|TRBJ2-1
CASSYRTSGNEQFF
TGCGCCAGCAGTTATAGGACTAGCGGCAATGAGCAGTTCTTC
>NA|TRBV7-9|NA|TRBJ2-3
CASSISIKQYF
TGTGCCAGCAGTATCTCAATCAAGCAGTATTTT
>TRBD1|TRBV6-4|NA|TRBJ2-2
CASSDLGGAGTGELFF
TGTGCCAGCAGTGACTTAGGGGGCGCAGGCACCGGGGAGCTGTTTTTT
>NA|TRBV7-2|NA|TRBJ2-5
CASSPIRTQYF
TGTGCCAGCAGCCCTATACGGACCCAGTACTTC
>NA|TRBV4-3|NA|TRBJ2-7
CASSQGSGRHEQYF
TGCGCCAGCAGCCAAGGATCAGGTCGGCACGAGCAGTACTTC
>TRBD2|TRBV5-1|once|TRBJ2-7
CASSLVQRDLNEQYF
TGCGCCAGCAGCTTGGTACAGCGGGATCTTAACGAGCAGTACTTC
>TRBD2|TRBV19|few|TRBJ2-2
CASSMRTSGSPGELFF
TGTGCCAGTAGTATGAGGACTAGCGGGAGCCCCGGGGAGCTGTTTTTT
>TRBD1|TRBV10-3|NA|TRBJ1-5
CASSYSGTGEQPQHF
TGTGCCAGCAGTTACTCGGGGACAGGCGAACAGCCCCAGCATTTT
>NA|TRBV6-6|few|TRBJ1-5
CASNWGNSNQPQHF
TGTGCCAGCAATTGGGGGAATAGCAATCAGCCCCAGCATTTT
>TRBD1|TRBV14|NA|TRBJ1-2
CASSQDLDRGRGYTF
TGTGCCAGCAGCCAAGATCTAGACAGGGGGAGAGGCTACACCTTC
>NA|TRBV2|NA|TRBJ1-1
CASRARARNTEAFF
TGTGCCAGCAGGGCTAGGGCGAGGAACACTGAAGCTTTCTTT
>NA|TRBV7-7|NA|TRBJ2-7
CASSPKIASGLDEQYF
TGTGCTAGCAGCCCCAAGATAGCTTCTGGACTCGACGAGCAGTACTTC
>NA|TRBV7-6|NA|TRBJ2-1
CASSSRTDRVGEQFF
TGTGCCAGCAGCTCCCGAACGGACCGAGTCGGTGAGCAGTTCTTC
>TRBD2|TRBV9|NA|TRBJ2-1
CASSDTSGRPGNEQFF
TGTGCCAGCAGCGATACTAGCGGGAGGCCTGGGAATGAGCAGTTCTTC
>TRBD1|TRBV14|many|TRBJ1-1
CATQGQEYTEAFF
TGTGCCACTCAGGGACAGGAATACACTGAAGCTTTCTTT
>NA|TRBV29-1|NA|TRBJ2-7
CSVEVDSSYEQYF
TGCAGCGTTGAAGTTGATAGCTCCTACGAGCAGTACTTC
>NA|TRBV5-4|NA|TRBJ1-5
CASSLGGVGQPQHF
TGTGCCAGCAGCTTGGGAGGGGTCGGGCAGCCCCAGCATTTT
>NA|TRBV7-2|few|TRBJ1-3
CASSLDPGPGNTIYF
TGTGCCAGCAGCTTAGACCCGGGACCTGGAAACACCATATATTTT
>NA|TRBV6-5|NA|TRBJ2-3
CASSPGVTDTQYF
TGTGCCAGCAGTCCCGGGGTCACAGATACGCAGTATTTT
>TRBD2|TRBV9|NA|TRBJ2-3
CASSRAGSTDTQYF
TGTGCCAGCAGTAGAGCGGGAAGCACAGATACGCAGTATTTT
>NA|TRBV25-1|NA|TRBJ1-4
CASSEQGRAGTNEKLFF
TGTGCCAGCAGTGAACAAGGCCGAGCTGGAACTAATGAAAAACTGTTTTTT
>TRBD1|TRBV15|NA|TRBJ2-3
CATSSVRDSLTDTQYF
TGTGCCACCAGCAGCGTCCGGGACAGCCTCACAGATACGCAGTATTTT
>TRBD2|TRBV5-6|NA|TRBJ2-5
CASSLVASGSGETQYF
TGTGCCAGCAGCTTGGTAGCTAGCGGGAGTGGGGAGACCCAGTACTTC
>NA|TRBV29-1|NA|TRBJ1-1
CSVVSQLNTEAFF
TGCAGCGTTGTCTCTCAGTTGAACACTGAAGCTTTCTTT
>TRBD1|TRBV5-1|NA|TRBJ2-7
CASSFHLDRGTYEQYF
TGCGCCAGCAGCTTTCACTTGGACAGGGGGACCTACGAGCAGTACTTC
>NA|TRBV5-6|NA|TRBJ2-3
CASSFGASTDTQYF
TGTGCCAGCAGCTTCGGGGCCAGCACAGATACGCAGTATTTT
>TRBD1|TRBV28|NA|TRBJ1-1
CASSLGQGAFPLNTEAFF
TGTGCCAGCAGCTTGGGACAGGGGGCATTTCCCTTGAACACTGAAGCTTTCTTT
>NA|TRBV11-1|few|TRBJ2-1
CASSFFYEQFF
TGTGCCAGCAGCTTTTTCTACGAGCAGTTCTTC
>NA|TRBV5-1|NA|TRBJ2-7
CASSVQGRYEQYF
TGCGCCAGCAGTGTCCAGGGTAGGTACGAGCAGTACTTC
>NA|TRBV5-3|NA|TRBJ1-1
CARSLDHLVSGSRNTEAFF
TGTGCCAGAAGCTTGGACCACCTTGTGTCAGGGAGTAGAAACACTGAAGCTTTCTTT
>TRBD2|TRBV4-3|few|TRBJ2-1
CASSQDPTGGNEQFF
TGCGCCAGCAGCCAAGATCCTACGGGAGGGAATGAGCAGTTCTTC
>NA|TRBV9|once|TRBJ2-1
CASSYLGSSYNEQFF
TGTGCCAGCAGCTACCTCGGGAGCTCCTACAATGAGCAGTTCTTC